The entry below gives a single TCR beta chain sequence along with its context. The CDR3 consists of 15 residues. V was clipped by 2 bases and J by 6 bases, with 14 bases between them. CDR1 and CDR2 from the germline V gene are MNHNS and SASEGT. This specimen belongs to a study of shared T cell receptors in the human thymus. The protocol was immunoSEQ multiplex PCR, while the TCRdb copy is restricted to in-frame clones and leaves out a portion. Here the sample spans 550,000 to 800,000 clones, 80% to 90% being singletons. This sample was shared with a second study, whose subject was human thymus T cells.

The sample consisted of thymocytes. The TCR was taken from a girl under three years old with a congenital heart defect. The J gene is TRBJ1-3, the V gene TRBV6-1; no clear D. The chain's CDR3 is CASSEIWSDENTIYF. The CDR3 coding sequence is TGTGCCAGCAGTGAAATTTGGAGTGATGAAAACACCATATATTTT.